This TCR beta chain was profiled in a study of regulatory T cells in long-lasting Graves disease. V shed 7 bases, J shed 6 bases, and the junction held 9 bases outside the gene matches. The CDR3 has 15 amino acids. Germline assignment: CDR1 LNHDA and CDR2 SQIVND (reference sequence). The authors built TCR beta libraries using iRepertoire HTBI primers and Arm-PCR of CDR3 regions. TCRdb re-analysed the multiplex PCR reads in MiXCR, keeping a single row per CDR3 protein. The sample shows around 480,000 distinct CDR3 sequences, around 15% of them seen only once. The time point: newly diagnosed GD, antithyroid drugs for less than 3 months. Generation of the TCR library employed RNA extracted from PBMCs. This same sample was also part of a study on T cells in Graves' hyperthyroidism and ophthalmopathy.

The rearrangement uses TRBV19 and TRBJ2-2, with 9 bases lining up with TRBD1. This material consisted of peripheral blood mononuclear cells (PBMCs), taken at new diagnosis, from a patient treated with antithyroid drugs. This receptor was identified in a middle-aged man with Graves disease. The CDR3 DNA reads TGTGCCAGTATGACGACAGGGGGAATTGCCGGGGAGCTGTTTTTT. Protein: CASMTTGGIAGELFF.